The clone carrying this T cell receptor (beta chain) has just a few counts. The record originates from a study of blood T cells in healthy people across ages. Together with a sample-barcoded 5' primer, a J-beta primer mix was included in a second PCR lasting roughly 6 to 12 cycles. MiXCR, applied by TCRdb to the 5' RACE reads, yields one record per CDR3 protein. The table shows roughly 560,000 distinct CDR3 sequences, with around 24% occurring only once. Losses at the gene ends were 5 bases for V and 5 bases for J; bases not matched to a gene: 15. The CDR3 has 17 amino acids. Looked up from germline, CDR1 is DFQATT and CDR2 is SNEGSKA (reference sequence). These data were likewise used in another study, on T cells of mothers and their children.

The receptor was isolated from a boy aged 5-17 years in good health. The chain has TRBV20-1 and TRBJ2-2; 9 bases line up with TRBD2. The sequenced material came from blood. CDR3 residues: CSALGLWREGRTGELFF. In DNA form, the CDR3 reads TGCAGTGCTTTAGGGCTGTGGCGGGAGGGTCGTACCGGGGAGCTGTTTTTT.